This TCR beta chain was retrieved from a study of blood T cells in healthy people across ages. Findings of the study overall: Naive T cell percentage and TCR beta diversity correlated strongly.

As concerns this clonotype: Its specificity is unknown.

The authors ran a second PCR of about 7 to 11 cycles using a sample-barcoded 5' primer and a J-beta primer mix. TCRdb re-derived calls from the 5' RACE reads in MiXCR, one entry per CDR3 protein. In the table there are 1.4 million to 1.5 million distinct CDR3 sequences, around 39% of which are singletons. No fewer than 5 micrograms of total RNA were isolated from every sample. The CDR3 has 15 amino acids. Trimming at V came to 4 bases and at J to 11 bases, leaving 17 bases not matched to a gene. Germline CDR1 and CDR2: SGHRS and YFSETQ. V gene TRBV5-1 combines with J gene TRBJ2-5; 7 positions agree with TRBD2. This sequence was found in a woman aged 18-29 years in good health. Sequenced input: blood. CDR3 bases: TGCGCCAGCAGCGGGCGGGAGACTAGCCGTTGTGGGCAGTACTTC. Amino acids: CASSGRETSRCGQYF.